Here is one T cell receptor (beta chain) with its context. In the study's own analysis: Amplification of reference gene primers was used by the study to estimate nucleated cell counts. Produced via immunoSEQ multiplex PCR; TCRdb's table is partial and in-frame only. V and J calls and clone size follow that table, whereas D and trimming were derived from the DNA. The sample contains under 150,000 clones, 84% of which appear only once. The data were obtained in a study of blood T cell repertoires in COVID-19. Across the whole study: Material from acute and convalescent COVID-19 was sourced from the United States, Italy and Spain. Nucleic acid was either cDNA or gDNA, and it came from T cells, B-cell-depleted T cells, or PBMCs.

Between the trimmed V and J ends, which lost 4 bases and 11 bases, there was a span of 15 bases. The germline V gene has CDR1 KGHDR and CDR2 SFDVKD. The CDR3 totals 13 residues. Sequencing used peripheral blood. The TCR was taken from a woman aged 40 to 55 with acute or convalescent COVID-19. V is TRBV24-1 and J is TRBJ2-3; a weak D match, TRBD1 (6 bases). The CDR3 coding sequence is TGTGCCACCAGTGACCCCGGACAGTCTAGGCAGTATTTT. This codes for CATSDPGQSRQYF.